The 23 T cell receptor beta chains in this list originate from one sample, sequenced in a study of technical replicates of blood from several donors. Produced via immunoSEQ multiplex PCR; TCRdb's table is partial and in-frame only. The repertoire holds about 83,000 clones, with 96% as singletons. The sequenced sample was T cells isolated from PBMCs. Receptor source: a human donor in good health.

The chain is built from TRBV5-1 and TRBJ2-3; 11 bases agree with TRBD2. J was trimmed by 8 bases and V by 5 bases; bases with no gene match: 13. The CDR3 is 16 amino acids. Germline V gene lookup returns CDR1 SGHRS and CDR2 YFSETQ. CDR3 nucleotides: TGCGCCAGCAGAATAGGGACTAGCGGTAGGCAGGGTACGCAGTATTTT. Its translation: CASRIGTSGRQGTQYF.

This clone was counted a single time. The chain employs TRBV7-2 and TRBJ1-4, with unresolved D. CDR3 length: 13 amino acids. V lost 5 bases and J 8 bases, leaving 12 bases between the germline ends. Germline lookup yields CDR1 SGHTA and CDR2 FQGNSA. The CDR3 sequence: CASSPDIREKLFF. The CDR3 bases are TGTGCCAGCAGCCCCGACATACGGGAAAAACTGTTTTTT.

This clone was counted a single time. The chain couples TRBV11-3 to TRBJ2-5, with 14 bases aligning to TRBD2. Trimming took 5 bases from V and 7 from J; bases not matched to a gene: 21. Germline CDR1 and CDR2: SGHNT and YENEEA. There are 20 residues in the CDR3. CDR3 residues: CASSRLIGLAGGPLITTQYF. DNA of the CDR3: TGTGCCAGCAGCCGCCTAATTGGACTAGCGGGAGGTCCCCTCATTACGACCCAGTACTTC.

This rearrangement joins TRBV5-1 to TRBJ2-1; 9 nucleotides agree with TRBD2. The CDR3 is 15 amino acids. The junction had 4 bases not matched to a gene; V was cut back by 0 bases and J by 6 bases. The germline V gene encodes CDR1 SGHRS and CDR2 YFSETQ. The CDR3 DNA reads as TGCGCCAGCAGCTTGGGTAGCGGGAGCCGCAATGAGCAGTTCTTC. It encodes CASSLGSGSRNEQFF.

This sequence joins TRBV4-1 and TRBJ2-7, with 13 bases aligning to TRBD2. In germline, CDR1 is MGHRA, CDR2 YSYEKL. The junction had 3 bases not matched to a gene; V was cut back by 4 bases and J by 3 bases. The CDR3 has 15 residues. CDR3 DNA: TGCGCCAGCAGCCCGGGACTAGCGGGGAACTACGAGCAGTACTTC. Protein sequence: CASSPGLAGNYEQYF.

J is TRBJ2-1 and V is TRBV13, with 7 bases that match TRBD1. Germline V CDR1 and CDR2: PRHDT, FYEKMQ (reference sequence). This CDR3 has 15 amino acids. The J segment lost 7 bases and the V segment lost 5 bases, leaving 11 bases of the junction unmatched. CDR3 protein: CASSPWDRSINEQFF. Here the CDR3 DNA reads TGTGCCAGCAGCCCCTGGGACAGAAGTATTAATGAGCAGTTCTTC.

The rearrangement links TRBV2 to TRBJ1-2; perhaps TRBD1 as D (5 bases). The CDR3 extends over 15 amino acids. V was cut by 6 bases and J by 1 base, with 15 bases left in between. CDR1 is SNHLY and CDR2 is FYNNEI in the germline V gene. CDR3: CASSRWGADNYGYTF. The DNA for the CDR3 is TGTGCCAGCAGCAGATGGGGCGCAGATAACTATGGCTACACCTTC. The full variable domain, in which reference TRBV2 and TRBJ1-2 provide the parts outside the CDR3, is EPEVTQTPSHQVTQMGQEVILRCVPISNHLYFYWYRQILGQKVEFLVSFYNNEISEKSEIFDDQFSVERPDGSNFTLKIRSTKLEDSAMYFCASSRWGADNYGYTFGSGTRLTVV.

The V and J genes are TRBV7-2 and TRBJ2-7; D gene ambiguous. With 4 bases removed from V and 0 bases from J, the gap between germline ends came to 13 bases. This CDR3 has 15 amino acids. Germline CDR1 is SGHTA and CDR2 is FQGNSA. Here the CDR3 DNA reads TGTGCCAGCAGCTCAAGTATCAGGCCCTCCTACGAGCAGTACTTC. Translating gives CASSSSIRPSYEQYF.

The rearrangement joins TRBV9 to TRBJ2-2; the D gene is possibly TRBD1 (6 bases). V was trimmed by 2 bases and J by 4 bases, leaving 6 bases between them. The germline CDR1 and CDR2 sequences are SGDLS and YYNGEE. There are 13 residues in the CDR3. Here the CDR3 DNA reads TGTGCCAGCAGCGTGGGGGCCACCGGGGAGCTGTTTTTT. Its protein is CASSVGATGELFF.

This clone was recorded only once. This chain links TRBV6-5 with TRBJ2-1; 9 bases are a match to TRBD1. Germline V gene sequence: CDR1 MNHEY, CDR2 SVGAGI. The CDR3 has 16 residues. V lost 2 bases, J lost 7 bases, and 9 bases stayed unmatched. The CDR3 bases are TGTGCCAGCAGTTACCCGGGACAGGGCGATGGGAATGAGCAGTTCTTC. Its translation is CASSYPGQGDGNEQFF.

This sequence joins TRBV10-3 and TRBJ1-5, with D uncertain. Trimming cost V 0 bases and J 5 bases, with 8 bases left between them. CDR3 size: 14 residues. Germline V CDR1 and CDR2: ENHRY, SYGVKD. This CDR3 is CAISESRSYQPQHF. The CDR3 DNA follows: TGTGCCATCAGTGAGTCGAGAAGTTATCAGCCCCAGCATTTT.

The chain couples TRBV5-1 to TRBJ2-5, with D maybe TRBD1 (6 bases). The germline V gene encodes CDR1 SGHRS and CDR2 YFSETQ. The V end lost 4 bases, the J end lost 7 bases, and 14 bases lay between the germline ends. There are 13 residues in the CDR3. As DNA, the CDR3 is TGCGCCAGCAGCCAGGAGAGCAGGGGGACCCAGTACTTC. As protein: CASSQESRGTQYF.

In the case of this clone: Because the CDR3 is missing its conserved closing phenylalanine or tryptophan, this is likely a read error. The chain links TRBV2 to TRBJ2-7, with TRBD2 identical over 8 bases. The CDR3 loop spans 17 amino acids. V trimming: 4 bases; J trimming: 4 bases; junction bases outside the gene matches: 15. Germline V gene sequence: CDR1 SNHLY, CDR2 FYNNEI. The CDR3 sequence is CASSGRLGGRSTYEQYL. CDR3 sequence (DNA): TGTGCCAGCAGTGGCCGGCTAGGCGGGAGGAGTACGTACGAGCAGTACCTC.

This sequence joins TRBV7-2 and TRBJ2-3; 10 nucleotides match TRBD1. The CDR3 runs 15 residues. Germline V CDR1 and CDR2: SGHTA, FQGNSA. V was clipped by 3 bases and J by 7 bases; unmatched bases: 7. CDR3 nucleotide sequence: TGTGCCAGCAGCTTCAGGACAGGGGGAACCTATACGCAGTATTTT. Protein: CASSFRTGGTYTQYF. Full variable domain (remainder filled in from reference TRBV7-2 and TRBJ2-3): GAGVSQSPSNKVTEKGKDVELRCDPISGHTALYWYRQSLGQGLEFLIYFQGNSAPDKSGLPSDRFSAERTGGSVSTLTIQRTQQEDSAVYLCASSFRTGGTYTQYFGPGTRLTVL.

This clone was picked up one time. The V gene is TRBV28, the J gene TRBJ1-2; the D is unclear. CDR1 and CDR2 from the germline V gene are MDHEN and SYDVKM. The CDR3 spans 17 residues. V shed 4 bases and J shed 3 bases, with 21 bases lying between them. DNA of the CDR3: TGTGCCAGCAGTTCCCTCACTACCGGCGTTGTCTACTATGGCTACACCTTC. This codes for CASSSLTTGVVYYGYTF.

The rearrangement links TRBV27 to TRBJ1-5; TRBD1 matches at 8 bases. Trimming cost V 6 bases and J 3 bases; bases outside gene matches: 4. The length of the CDR3 is 14 residues. Per germline, CDR1 MNHEY and CDR2 SMNVEV (reference sequence). CDR3: CASSWDRTNQPQHF. The CDR3 DNA sequence: TGTGCCAGCAGCTGGGACAGGACCAATCAGCCCCAGCATTTT.

CDR3 sequence reads: CASSYYTGTGNTEAFF. In DNA form, the CDR3 reads TGTGCCAGCAGTTACTATACCGGGACAGGGAACACTGAAGCTTTCTTT. The V and J genes are TRBV6-5 and TRBJ1-1; 8 bases match TRBD1. The CDR3 spans 16 residues. The germline V gene has CDR1 MNHEY and CDR2 SVGAGI. V was clipped by 1 base and J by 1 base; unmatched bases: 5.

The V and J genes are TRBV30 and TRBJ2-7; 8 bases fit TRBD1. J was trimmed by 6 bases and V by 1 base; bases with no gene match: 5. Germline CDR1 reads GTSNPN; CDR2 reads SVGIG (reference sequence). CDR3 size: 13 residues. The CDR3 DNA reads TGTGCCTGGAGTGGGCAGGGGGCAGGCGAGCAGTACTTC. Its protein product is CAWSGQGAGEQYF.

The CDR3, as DNA: TGTGCCAGCAGCCAGGGCTATAGCAATCAGCCCCAGCATTTT. The encoded protein is CASSQGYSNQPQHF. The chain links TRBV5-6 to TRBJ1-5; D is possibly TRBD1 (5 bases). CDR1 is SGHDT, CDR2 YYEEEE, per germline. V gave up 4 bases and J gave up 0 bases, with 8 bases separating them. The CDR3 length is 14 residues.

This rearrangement joins TRBV5-1 to TRBJ2-3, with 10 bases fitting TRBD2. Germline values: CDR1 SGHRS, CDR2 YFSETQ. The CDR3 contains 15 residues. J lost 1 base, V lost 4 bases, and 3 bases had no gene match. The CDR3 sequence: CASSVGTSGTDTQYF. DNA for the CDR3: TGCGCCAGCAGCGTCGGGACTAGCGGCACAGATACGCAGTATTTT.

This sequence joins TRBV12-5 and TRBJ2-2, with 8 positions matching TRBD2. CDR1 and CDR2 (germline): LGHNT, FRNRAP. The CDR3 runs to 16 residues. V lost 4 bases to trimming and J lost 2 bases; unmatched junction nucleotides: 6. In DNA form, the CDR3 reads TGTGCTAGTGGTTCATCAGCGGGAGCCAACACCGGGGAGCTGTTTTTT. This encodes CASGSSAGANTGELFF.

The CDR3 spells CASSESLAGDYEQYF. The CDR3 nucleotides are TGCGCCAGCAGTGAATCACTAGCGGGGGACTACGAGCAGTACTTC. The V gene is TRBV10-1, the J gene TRBJ2-7, with 11 bases fitting TRBD2. The V segment lost 3 bases and the J segment 3 bases; nucleotides outside the gene matches: 4. The CDR3 extends over 15 amino acids. Germline V gene data show CDR1 as WNHNN and CDR2 as SYGVQD (reference sequence).

V usage is TRBV1 and J usage is TRBJ2-1; TRBD1, the D gene given by the table, was not confirmed from the DNA. TRBV1 is a listed pseudogene. The length of the CDR3 is 12 residues. CDR3 sequence (DNA): TGCACCAGCAGCCCCAAAACCAGGGAGCAGTTCTTC. Translated: CTSSPKTREQFF.